The 4 T cell receptor beta chains presented below share a single source sample, sequenced in a study of blood T cell repertoires in COVID-19 (dated by TCRdb to 2018 to 2020). The library was obtained by the immunoSEQ multiplex PCR assay. TCRdb took over this immuneACCESS table, retaining in-frame rearrangements with V and J assigned. Such tables are incomplete; in checked studies, under half of the missing clones stem from an unresolved V gene, and the remainder is unexplained. For this sample the table gives 70,000 or so clones, of which roughly 77% were detected only once. The top ten hold 35% of the sample. The specimen was peripheral blood. These receptors were collected from a woman in her 70s with acute or convalescent COVID-19.

The V and J genes are TRBV9 and TRBJ2-5; 9 positions match TRBD1. Germline assignment: CDR1 SGDLS and CDR2 YYNGEE. The CDR3 loop spans 15 amino acids. Unmatched junction bases numbered 5, after V lost 0 bases and J lost 5 bases. The CDR3 region is CASSVEDRGTETQYF. CDR3 DNA sequence: TGTGCCAGCAGCGTAGAGGACAGGGGTACCGAGACCCAGTACTTC.

This chain joins TRBV7-2 and TRBJ1-6, with a tentative D call TRBD1 (6 bases). Between the trimmed V and J ends, which lost 4 bases and 4 bases, there was a span of 8 bases. CDR1 and CDR2 (germline): SGHTA, FQGNSA. This CDR3 region has 14 residues. CDR3 amino acids: CASSSQGYNSPLHF. The CDR3 DNA follows: TGTGCCAGCAGCTCTCAGGGGTATAATTCACCCCTCCACTTT. The full variable domain, in which reference TRBV7-2 and TRBJ1-6 provide the parts outside the CDR3, is GAGVSQSPSNKVTEKGKDVELRCDPISGHTALYWYRQSLGQGLEFLIYFQGNSAPDKSGLPSDRFSAERTGGSVSTLTIQRTQQEDSAVYLCASSSQGYNSPLHFGNGTRLTVT.

This chain links TRBV3-1 (or the pseudogene TRBV3-2) with TRBJ1-6; 7 bases match TRBD1. Germline-derived CDR1 and CDR2 are LGHDT and YNNKEL (reference sequence). The CDR3 has 16 residues. The trim removed 4 bases at V and 1 base at J, leaving 4 bases unmatched. The CDR3 sequence: CASSPRQGSYNSPLHF. The CDR3 bases are TGTGCCAGCAGCCCTAGACAGGGTTCCTATAATTCACCCCTCCACTTT.

The J gene is TRBJ1-5, the V gene TRBV12-5; D call uncertain. V lost 3 bases, J lost 7 bases, and 4 bases lay in between. There are 11 residues in the CDR3. Germline-derived CDR1 and CDR2 are LGHNT and FRNRAP. The CDR3 DNA is TGTGCTAGTGGTTTACAACAGCCCCAGCATTTT. Protein: CASGLQQPQHF.